The entry that follows covers one TCR beta chain sequence. Antigen unknown. The data derive from a study of cytomegalovirus exposure and HLA in healthy donors. Findings of the study overall: A later analysis found TCR association rates differed by HLA locus, highest for DRB1 and lowest for HLA-C.

The study ran its PCR with 60 Vbeta and 13 Jbeta primers. Clones were read by immunoSEQ multiplex PCR, and TCRdb kept only the in-frame ones, dropping some. Seen here are 80,000 to 130,000 clones, more than 65% observed once, and the top ten hold 4.5% to 5%. Sequencing used PBMCs. This TCR was sampled from a woman aged 18-30 years in good health and CMV-seropositive.

CDR3 in DNA: TGTGCCAGCAGCCCCCTGACACGTTTGGTTGAGCAGTACTTC. Translated: CASSPLTRLVEQYF. V usage is TRBV7-9 and J usage is TRBJ2-5, with D unresolved. Germline CDR1 SEHNR, CDR2 FQNEAQ (reference sequence). With 5 bases removed from V and 11 bases from J, the gap between germline ends came to 21 bases. The CDR3 has 14 amino acids.